This T cell receptor (beta chain) comes out of a study of human T cells and chemical hapten exposure. Total RNA was isolated from whole blood that had not been fractionated. Germline CDR1 SGHTA, CDR2 FQGNSA. V was trimmed by 2 bases and J by 4 bases, leaving 7 bases between them. The CDR3 consists of 13 residues. What the library attached to individual cDNA molecules were unique molecular identifiers. One entry per CDR3 protein, called by TCRdb with MiXCR from the reads. The table records 95,000 to 150,000 distinct CDR3 sequences, around 9% of them present only once. The TCR comes from a human donor in good health. Some clones in this sample may be carry-over from other donors' samples. The rearrangement links TRBV7-2 to TRBJ2-3, with D uncertain. Source material: whole blood. The CDR3 coding sequence is TGTGCCAGCAGCTTATCCGTAGCAGATACGCAGTATTTT. Amino acids: CASSLSVADTQYF. The full variable domain, with the rest looked up from reference TRBV7-2 and TRBJ2-3, is GAGVSQSPSNKVTEKGKDVELRCDPISGHTALYWYRQSLGQGLEFLIYFQGNSAPDKSGLPSDRFSAERTGGSVSTLTIQRTQQEDSAVYLCASSLSVADTQYFGPGTRLTVL.